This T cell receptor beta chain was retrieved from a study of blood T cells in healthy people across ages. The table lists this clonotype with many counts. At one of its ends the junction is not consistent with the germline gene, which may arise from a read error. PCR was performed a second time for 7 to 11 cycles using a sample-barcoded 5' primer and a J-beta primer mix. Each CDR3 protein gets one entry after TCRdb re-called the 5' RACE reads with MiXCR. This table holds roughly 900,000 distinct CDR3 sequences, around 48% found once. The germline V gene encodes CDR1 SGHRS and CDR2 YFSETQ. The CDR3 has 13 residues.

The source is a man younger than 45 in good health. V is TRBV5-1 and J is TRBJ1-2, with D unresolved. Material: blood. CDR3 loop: CASSLSQNYGYTF. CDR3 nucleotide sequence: TGTGCCAGCAGCTTATCGCAGAACTATGGCTACACCTTC.